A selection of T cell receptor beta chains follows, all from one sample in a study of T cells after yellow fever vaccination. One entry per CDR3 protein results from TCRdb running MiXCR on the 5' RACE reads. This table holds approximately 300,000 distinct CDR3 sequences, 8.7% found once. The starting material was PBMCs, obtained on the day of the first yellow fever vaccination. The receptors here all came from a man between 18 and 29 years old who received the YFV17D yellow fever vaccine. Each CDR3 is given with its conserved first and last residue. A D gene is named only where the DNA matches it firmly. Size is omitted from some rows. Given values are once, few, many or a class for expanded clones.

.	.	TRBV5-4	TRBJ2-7	CASSLGLHPGNYEQYF	TGTGCCAGCAGCTTGGGACTCCACCCGGGGAACTACGAGCAGTACTTC
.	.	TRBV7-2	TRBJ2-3	CASSFLLGQGLTDTQYF	TGTGCCAGCAGCTTCTTGTTGGGCCAGGGGTTGACAGATACGCAGTATTTT
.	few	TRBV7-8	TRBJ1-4	CASRNREGREKLFF	TGTGCCAGCAGGAACAGGGAGGGTCGCGAAAAACTGTTTTTT
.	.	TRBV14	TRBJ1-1	CASSQMGNTEAFF	TGTGCCAGCAGCCAGATGGGAAACACTGAAGCTTTCTTT
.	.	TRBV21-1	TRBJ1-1	CASSKRAGEEEAFF	TGTGCCAGCAGCAAAAGGGCCGGAGAGGAGGAAGCTTTCTTT
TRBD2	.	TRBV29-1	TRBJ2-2	CSVRLAGAGGELFF	TGCAGCGTGCGACTAGCCGGGGCGGGCGGGGAGCTGTTTTTT
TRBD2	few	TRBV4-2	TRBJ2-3	CASSQVPSGGALSDTQYF	TGTGCCAGCAGCCAAGTCCCTAGCGGGGGGGCCCTCTCAGATACGCAGTATTTT
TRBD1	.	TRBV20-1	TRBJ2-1	CSAMTGLYNEQFF	TGCAGTGCTATGACAGGGCTCTACAATGAGCAGTTCTTC
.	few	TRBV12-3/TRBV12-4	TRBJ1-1	CASTPTTARNTEAFF	TGTGCCAGCACCCCGACGACAGCGAGGAACACTGAAGCTTTCTTT
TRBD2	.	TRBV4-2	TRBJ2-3	CASSPGGSGASASDTQYF	TGTGCCAGCAGCCCGGGGGGTAGCGGGGCGTCAGCCTCAGATACGCAGTATTTT
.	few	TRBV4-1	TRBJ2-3	CASSQGSPDTQYF	TGCGCCAGCAGCCAAGGGTCCCCAGATACGCAGTATTTT
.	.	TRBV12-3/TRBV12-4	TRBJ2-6	CAFSLEKYTISGANVLTF	TGTGCCTTCAGTTTAGAGAAATACACGATCTCTGGGGCCAACGTCCTGACTTTC
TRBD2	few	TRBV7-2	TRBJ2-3	CASSLARAGGTDTQYF	TGTGCCAGCAGCTTAGCGCGGGCGGGGGGCACAGATACGCAGTATTTT
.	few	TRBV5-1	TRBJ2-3	CASSLEAGADTQYF	TGCGCCAGCAGCTTGGAGGCAGGGGCAGATACGCAGTATTTT
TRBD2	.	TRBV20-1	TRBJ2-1	CSARPLAGGHNEQFF	TGCAGTGCTAGACCGCTAGCGGGGGGGCACAATGAGCAGTTCTTC
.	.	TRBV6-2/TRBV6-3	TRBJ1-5	CASSYTKTSGQPQHF	TGTGCCAGCAGTTATACAAAAACGTCGGGTCAGCCCCAGCATTTT
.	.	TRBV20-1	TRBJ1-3	CSATAVTGNTIYF	TGCAGTGCTACGGCAGTAACTGGAAACACCATATATTTT
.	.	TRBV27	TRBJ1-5	CASSTGHPKQPQHF	TGTGCCAGCAGTACTGGACACCCAAAGCAGCCCCAGCATTTT
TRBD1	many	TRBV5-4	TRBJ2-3	CASSPYRGPTDTQYF	TGTGCCAGCAGCCCATACAGGGGGCCCACAGATACGCAGTATTTT
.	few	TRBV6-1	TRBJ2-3	CASGSRSFTDTQYF	TGTGCCAGCGGATCACGGTCTTTCACAGATACGCAGTATTTT
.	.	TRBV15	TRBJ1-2	CATSRDAMRRQGYTF	TGTGCCACCAGCAGAGATGCTATGCGACGGCAGGGCTACACCTTC
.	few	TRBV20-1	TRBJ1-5	CSATNPNQPQHF	TGCAGTGCTACCAACCCAAATCAGCCCCAGCATTTT
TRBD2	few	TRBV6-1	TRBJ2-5	CASSAMGLAGQETQYF	TGTGCCAGCAGCGCAATGGGACTAGCGGGACAAGAGACCCAGTACTTC
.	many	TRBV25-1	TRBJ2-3	CASSETVGGTDTQYF	TGTGCCAGCAGTGAAACCGTTGGGGGCACAGATACGCAGTATTTT
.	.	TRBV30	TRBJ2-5	CAWNLNRAETQYF	TGTGCCTGGAATTTAAACAGGGCGGAGACCCAGTACTTC
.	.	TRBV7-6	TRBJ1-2	CASSLVQSYGYTF	TGTGCCAGCAGCTTAGTACAGAGCTATGGCTACACCTTC
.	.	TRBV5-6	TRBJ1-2	CASSHREGNYGYTF	TGTGCCAGCAGCCATCGGGAGGGGAATTATGGCTACACCTTC
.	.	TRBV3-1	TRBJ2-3	CASSHSFGESSTDTQYF	TGTGCCAGCAGCCATAGCTTCGGGGAATCTAGCACAGATACGCAGTATTTT
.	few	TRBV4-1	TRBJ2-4	CASSQEPSILSAKNIQYF	TGCGCCAGCAGCCAAGAGCCATCGATCCTTTCGGCCAAAAACATTCAGTACTTC
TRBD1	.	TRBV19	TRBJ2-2	CASSPDRAFSGELFF	TGTGCCAGTAGCCCAGACAGGGCCTTTTCCGGGGAGCTGTTTTTT
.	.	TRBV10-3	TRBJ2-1	CAISESYRSLNEQFF	TGTGCCATCAGTGAGTCCTACAGGTCCTTGAATGAGCAGTTCTTC
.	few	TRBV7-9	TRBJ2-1	CASSPERAYNEQFF	TGTGCCAGCAGCCCCGAAAGGGCGTACAATGAGCAGTTCTTC
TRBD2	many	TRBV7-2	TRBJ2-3	CASSLLAGTDTQYF	TGTGCCAGCAGTTTACTAGCGGGCACAGATACGCAGTATTTT
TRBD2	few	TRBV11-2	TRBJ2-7	CASSPGLAGGHHEQYF	TGTGCCAGCAGCCCCGGACTAGCGGGGGGGCACCACGAGCAGTACTTC